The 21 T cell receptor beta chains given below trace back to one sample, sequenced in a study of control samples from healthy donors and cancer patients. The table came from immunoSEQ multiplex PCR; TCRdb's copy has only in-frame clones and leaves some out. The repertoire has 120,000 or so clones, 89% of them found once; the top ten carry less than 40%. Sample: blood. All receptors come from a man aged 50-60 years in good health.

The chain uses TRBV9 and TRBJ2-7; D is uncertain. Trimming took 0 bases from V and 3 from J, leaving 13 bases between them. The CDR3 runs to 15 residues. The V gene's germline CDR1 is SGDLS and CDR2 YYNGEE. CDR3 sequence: CASSVGSANNYEQYF. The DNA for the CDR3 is TGTGCCAGCAGCGTAGGGTCTGCTAATAACTACGAGCAGTACTTC. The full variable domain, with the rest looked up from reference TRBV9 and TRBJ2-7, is DSGVTQTPKHLITATGQRVTLRCSPRSGDLSVYWYQQSLDQGLQFLIQYYNGEERAKGNILERFSAQQFPDLHSELNLSSLELGDSALYFCASSVGSANNYEQYFGPGTRLTVT.

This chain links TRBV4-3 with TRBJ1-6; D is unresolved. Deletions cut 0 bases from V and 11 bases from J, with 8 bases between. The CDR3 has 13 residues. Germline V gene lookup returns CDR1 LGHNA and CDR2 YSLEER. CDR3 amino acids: CASSQDRDTPLHF. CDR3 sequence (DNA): TGCGCCAGCAGCCAAGATAGGGATACACCCCTCCACTTT.

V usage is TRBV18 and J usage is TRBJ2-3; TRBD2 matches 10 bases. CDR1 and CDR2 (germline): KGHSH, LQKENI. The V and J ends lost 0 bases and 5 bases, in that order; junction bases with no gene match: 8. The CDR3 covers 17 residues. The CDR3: CASSPPKRGGREDTQYF. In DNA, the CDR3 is TGTGCCAGCTCACCACCGAAGCGGGGGGGCCGAGAAGATACGCAGTATTTT.

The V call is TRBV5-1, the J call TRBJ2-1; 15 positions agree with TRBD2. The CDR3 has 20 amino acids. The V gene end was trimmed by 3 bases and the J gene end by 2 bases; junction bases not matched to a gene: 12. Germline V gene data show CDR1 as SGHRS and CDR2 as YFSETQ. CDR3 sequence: CASSYSGTSGGPPTYNEQFF. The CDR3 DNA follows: TGCGCCAGCAGCTATTCCGGGACTAGCGGGGGGCCCCCGACCTACAATGAGCAGTTCTTC.

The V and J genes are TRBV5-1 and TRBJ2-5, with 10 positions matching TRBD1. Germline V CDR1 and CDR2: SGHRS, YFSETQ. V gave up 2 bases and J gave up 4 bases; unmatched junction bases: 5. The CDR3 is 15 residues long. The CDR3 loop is CASSFRQGAGETQYF. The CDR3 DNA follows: TGCGCCAGCAGCTTCCGACAGGGGGCGGGAGAGACCCAGTACTTC.

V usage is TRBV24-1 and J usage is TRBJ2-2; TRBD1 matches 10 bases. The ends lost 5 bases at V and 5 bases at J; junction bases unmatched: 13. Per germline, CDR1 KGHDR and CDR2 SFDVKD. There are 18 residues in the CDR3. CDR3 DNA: TGTGCCACCAGTGCCGCCGGGACAGGGGCGAAGGAGACCGGGGAGCTGTTTTTT. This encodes CATSAAGTGAKETGELFF.

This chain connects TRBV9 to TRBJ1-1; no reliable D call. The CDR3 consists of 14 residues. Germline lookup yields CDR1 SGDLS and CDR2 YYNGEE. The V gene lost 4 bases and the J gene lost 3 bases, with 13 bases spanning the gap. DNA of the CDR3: TGTGCCAGCAGCAGAGGGAGTATGGACACTGAAGCTTTCTTT. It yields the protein CASSRGSMDTEAFF.

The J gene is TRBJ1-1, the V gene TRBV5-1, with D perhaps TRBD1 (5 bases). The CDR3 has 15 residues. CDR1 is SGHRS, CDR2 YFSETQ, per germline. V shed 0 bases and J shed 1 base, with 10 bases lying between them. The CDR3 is CASSLAYGTNTEAFF. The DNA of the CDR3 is TGCGCCAGCAGCTTGGCCTACGGGACGAACACTGAAGCTTTCTTT.

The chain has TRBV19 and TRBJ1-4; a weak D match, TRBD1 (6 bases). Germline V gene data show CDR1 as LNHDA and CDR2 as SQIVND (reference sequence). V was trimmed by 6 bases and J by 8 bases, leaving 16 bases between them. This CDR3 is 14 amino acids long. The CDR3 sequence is CASRNTGRGEKLFF. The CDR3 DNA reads TGTGCCAGTAGGAACACAGGGAGAGGAGAAAAACTGTTTTTT.

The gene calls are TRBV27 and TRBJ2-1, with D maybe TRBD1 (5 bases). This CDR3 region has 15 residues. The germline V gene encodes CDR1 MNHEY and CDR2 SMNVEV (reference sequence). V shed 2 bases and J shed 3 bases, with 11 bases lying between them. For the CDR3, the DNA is TGTGCCAGCAGTTTAGACAGATTCTACTACAATGAGCAGTTCTTC. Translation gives CASSLDRFYYNEQFF.

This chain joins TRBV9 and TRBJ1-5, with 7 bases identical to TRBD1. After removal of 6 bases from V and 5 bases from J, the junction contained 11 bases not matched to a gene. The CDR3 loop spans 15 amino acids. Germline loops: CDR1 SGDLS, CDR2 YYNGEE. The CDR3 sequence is CASNLLTGTDQPQHF. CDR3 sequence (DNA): TGTGCCAGCAACTTACTGACAGGGACCGATCAGCCCCAGCATTTT.

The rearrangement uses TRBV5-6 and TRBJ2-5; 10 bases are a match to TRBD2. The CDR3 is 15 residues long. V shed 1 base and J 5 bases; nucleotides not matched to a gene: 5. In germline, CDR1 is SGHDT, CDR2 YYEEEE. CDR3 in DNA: TGTGCCAGCAGCTTGCTAGCGGGGGAGAGGGAGACCCAGTACTTC. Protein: CASSLLAGERETQYF.

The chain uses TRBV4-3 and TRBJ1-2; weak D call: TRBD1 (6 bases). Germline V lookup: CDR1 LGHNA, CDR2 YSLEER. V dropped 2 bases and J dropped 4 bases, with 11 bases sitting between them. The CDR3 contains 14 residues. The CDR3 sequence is CASSQITGSYGYTF. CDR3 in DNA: TGCGCCAGCAGCCAAATAACAGGGAGCTATGGCTACACCTTC.

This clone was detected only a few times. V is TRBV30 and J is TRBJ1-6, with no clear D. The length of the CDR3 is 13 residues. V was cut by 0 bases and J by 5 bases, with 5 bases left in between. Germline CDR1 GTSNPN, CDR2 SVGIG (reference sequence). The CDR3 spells CAWSVLDNSPLHF. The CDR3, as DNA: TGTGCCTGGAGTGTGTTAGATAATTCACCCCTCCACTTT.

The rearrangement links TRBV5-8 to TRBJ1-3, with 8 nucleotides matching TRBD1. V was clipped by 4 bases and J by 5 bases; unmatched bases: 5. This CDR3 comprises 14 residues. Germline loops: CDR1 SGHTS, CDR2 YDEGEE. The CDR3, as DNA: TGTGCCAGCAGCCCAGGACAGGGAAGAAACACCATATATTTT. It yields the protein CASSPGQGRNTIYF.

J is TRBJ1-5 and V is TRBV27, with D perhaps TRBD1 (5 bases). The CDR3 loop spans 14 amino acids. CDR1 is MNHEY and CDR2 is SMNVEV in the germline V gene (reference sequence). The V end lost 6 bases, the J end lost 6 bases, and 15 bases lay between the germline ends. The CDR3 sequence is CASSTNQGRQPQHF. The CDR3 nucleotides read TGTGCCAGCAGCACAAACCAGGGTCGTCAGCCCCAGCATTTT.

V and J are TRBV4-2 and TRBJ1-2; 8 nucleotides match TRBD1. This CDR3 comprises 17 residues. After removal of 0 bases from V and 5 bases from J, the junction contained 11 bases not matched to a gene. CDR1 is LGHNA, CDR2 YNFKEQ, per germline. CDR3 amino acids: CASSQDIGSGGVYGYTF. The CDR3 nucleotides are TGTGCCAGCAGCCAAGATATAGGATCAGGGGGCGTTTATGGCTACACCTTC.

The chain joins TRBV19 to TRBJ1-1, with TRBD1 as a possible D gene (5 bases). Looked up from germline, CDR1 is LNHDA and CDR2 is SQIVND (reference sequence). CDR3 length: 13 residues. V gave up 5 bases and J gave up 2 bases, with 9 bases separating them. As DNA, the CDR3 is TGTGCCAGTAGTCCTCAGGGTAACACTGAAGCTTTCTTT. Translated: CASSPQGNTEAFF.

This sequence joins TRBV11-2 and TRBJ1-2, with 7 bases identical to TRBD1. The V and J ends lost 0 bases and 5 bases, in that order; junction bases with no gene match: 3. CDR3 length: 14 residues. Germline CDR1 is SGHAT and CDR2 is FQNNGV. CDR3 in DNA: TGTGCCAGCAGCTTAGAGAGGGGGCCGTATGGCTACACCTTC. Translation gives CASSLERGPYGYTF. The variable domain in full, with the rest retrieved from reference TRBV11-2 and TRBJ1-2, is EAGVAQSPRYKIIEKRQSVAFWCNPISGHATLYWYQQILGQGPKLLIQFQNNGVVDDSQLPKDRFSAERLKGVDSTLKIQPAKLEDSAVYLCASSLERGPYGYTFGSGTRLTVV.

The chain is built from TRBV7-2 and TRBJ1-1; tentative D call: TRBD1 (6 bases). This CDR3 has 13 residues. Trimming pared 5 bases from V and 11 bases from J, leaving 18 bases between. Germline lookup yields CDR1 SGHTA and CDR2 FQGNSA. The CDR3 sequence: CASSVTRGRRAFF. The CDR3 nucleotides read TGTGCCAGCAGCGTGACCAGGGGAAGGAGGGCTTTCTTT.

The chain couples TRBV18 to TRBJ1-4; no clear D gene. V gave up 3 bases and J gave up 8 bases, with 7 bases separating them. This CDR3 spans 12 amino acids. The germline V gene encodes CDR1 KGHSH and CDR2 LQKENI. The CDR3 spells CASSPRQEKLFF. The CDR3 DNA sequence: TGTGCCAGCTCACCTAGGCAGGAAAAACTGTTTTTT.